These 2 T cell receptor beta chains were sequenced from one sample in a study of human T cells and chemical hapten exposure. TCRdb re-analysed the RACE reads in MiXCR, keeping a single row per CDR3 protein. The sample consists of fewer than 100,000 distinct CDR3 sequences, 9.5% to 15% of them appearing once. Regarding time point: patch test 1, 2 weeks after DPC sensitization. Regarding treatment: therapeutic diphenylcyclopropenone sensitization with weekly scalp DPC. Source: whole blood, taken in connection with sensitization to the hapten diphenylcyclopropenone (DPC). The receptors originated from a woman between 40 and 50 years old with alopecia areata. Some clones in this sample may be carry-over from other donors' samples.

Details on this clonotype: One end of the junction fails to match germline, which may point to a read error. The CDR3: CVSSPGMNQPQHF. Here the CDR3 DNA reads TGTGTCAGCAGCCCGGGGATGAATCAGCCCCAGCATTTT. The V and J genes are TRBV2 and TRBJ1-5; no clear D gene. Germline CDR1 SNHLY, CDR2 FYNNEI. The CDR3 runs to 13 residues. The full variable domain, its missing parts supplied by reference TRBV2 and TRBJ1-5, is EPEVTQTPSHQVTQMGQEVILRCVPISNHLYFYWYRQILGQKVEFLVSFYNNEISEKSEIFDDQFSVERPDGSNFTLKIRSTKLEDSAMYFCVSSPGMNQPQHFGDGTRLSIL.

This clonotype turned up a few times. This chain uses TRBV20-1 with TRBJ2-5, with 12 bases identical to TRBD2. Germline CDR1 is DFQATT and CDR2 is SNEGSKA (reference sequence). Germline trimming cut 3 bases from V and 5 bases from J; bases unmatched to any gene: 10. The CDR3 is 16 amino acids. CDR3 bases: TGCAGTGCTAGTCCACTAGCGGGAGGTAGAGCGGAGACCCAGTACTTC. As protein: CSASPLAGGRAETQYF.